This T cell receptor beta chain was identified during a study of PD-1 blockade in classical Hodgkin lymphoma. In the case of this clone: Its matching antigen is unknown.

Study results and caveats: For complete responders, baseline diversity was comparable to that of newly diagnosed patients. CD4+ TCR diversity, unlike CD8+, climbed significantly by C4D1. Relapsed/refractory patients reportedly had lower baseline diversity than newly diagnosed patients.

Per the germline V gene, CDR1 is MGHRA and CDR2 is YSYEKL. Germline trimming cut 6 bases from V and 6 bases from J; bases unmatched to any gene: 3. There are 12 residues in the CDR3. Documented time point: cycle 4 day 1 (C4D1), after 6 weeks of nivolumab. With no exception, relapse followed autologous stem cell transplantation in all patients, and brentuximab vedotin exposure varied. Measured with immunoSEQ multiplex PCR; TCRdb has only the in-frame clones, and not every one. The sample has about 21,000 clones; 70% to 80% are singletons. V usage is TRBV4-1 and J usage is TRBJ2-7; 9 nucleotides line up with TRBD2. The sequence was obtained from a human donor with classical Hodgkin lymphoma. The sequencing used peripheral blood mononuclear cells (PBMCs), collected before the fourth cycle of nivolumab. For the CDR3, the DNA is TGCGCCAGCAGTCATAGCGGGAGCGAGCAGTACTTC. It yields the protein CASSHSGSEQYF.